These 30 T cell receptor beta chains came from one sample sequenced in a study of spatial heterogeneity in lung cancer. From the 5' RACE reads, TCRdb called clonotypes with MiXCR, one entry per CDR3 protein. The sample yields about 110,000 distinct CDR3 sequences, 11% seen once. Specified time point: blood at routine non-recurrence follow-up after resection. Sample: PBMCs, taken at follow-up. These receptors originate from a female donor with early-stage non-small cell lung cancer.

The chain employs TRBV7-3 and TRBJ2-1; a possible D gene is TRBD2 (6 bases). This CDR3 spans 14 amino acids. In germline, CDR1 is SGHTA, CDR2 FQGTGA. Trimming removed 3 bases from V and 6 bases from J, with 12 bases in between. Written as DNA, the CDR3 is TGTGCCAGCAGCTTGTTACATAGCGGCAATGAGCAGTTCTTC. It encodes CASSLLHSGNEQFF.

The genes are TRBV20-1 and TRBJ2-5; tentative D call: TRBD2 (6 bases). Trimming took off 0 bases at V and 3 bases at J, with 23 bases between the two ends. Per the germline V gene, CDR1 is DFQATT and CDR2 is SNEGSKA (reference sequence). The CDR3 totals 18 residues. CDR3 sequence (DNA): TGCAGTGCTAGAGACCCAGCAACCGGGGGTTTCAGTAAAGAGACCCAGTACTTC. It codes for CSARDPATGGFSKETQYF.

The chain has TRBV3-1 and TRBJ2-1, with unresolved D. The V and J ends lost 1 base and 0 bases respectively, with 10 bases between them. Germline V gene lookup returns CDR1 LGHDT and CDR2 YNNKEL (reference sequence). The CDR3 runs 16 residues. CDR3 in amino acids: CASSQAPGSSYNEQFF. As DNA, the CDR3 is TGTGCCAGCAGCCAAGCGCCGGGCAGCTCCTACAATGAGCAGTTCTTC.

CDR3 nucleotides: TGCGCCAGCAGCTTGGATTCAGGGCTCTACGAGCAGTACTTC. Its protein product is CASSLDSGLYEQYF. V usage is TRBV5-1 and J usage is TRBJ2-7; weak D call: TRBD1 (5 bases). The CDR3 totals 14 residues. V lost 0 bases and J lost 3, with 10 bases in between. CDR1 and CDR2 from the germline V gene are SGHRS and YFSETQ.

The rearrangement joins TRBV7-9 to TRBJ2-3; 13 nucleotides align to TRBD2. The CDR3 runs to 16 residues. V gave up 5 bases and J gave up 4 bases; unmatched junction bases: 6. The germline V gene has CDR1 SEHNR and CDR2 FQNEAQ (reference sequence). The CDR3 sequence: CASSRGLAGAADTQYF. The CDR3 nucleotides read TGTGCCAGCAGCCGCGGACTAGCGGGAGCCGCAGATACGCAGTATTTT.

This clonotype came up a few times. The rearrangement links TRBV10-2 to TRBJ2-7, with 7 bases lining up with TRBD2. The ends lost 4 bases at V and 4 bases at J; junction bases unmatched: 7. The CDR3 is 14 amino acids. The V gene's germline CDR1 is WSHSY and CDR2 SAAADI. This CDR3 reads CASSGLALGYEQYF. CDR3 nucleotides: TGCGCCAGCAGTGGACTAGCTCTCGGGTACGAGCAGTACTTC.

The J gene is TRBJ2-7, the V gene TRBV29-1; a possible D gene is TRBD2 (5 bases). V lost 6 bases to trimming and J lost 4 bases, with 13 bases between them. From germline, CDR1 is SQVTM and CDR2 ANQGSEA. The CDR3 covers 12 residues. CDR3 in DNA: TGCAGCGTGGGTTCGGGCGGGTACGAGCAGTACTTC. Translated, it gives CSVGSGGYEQYF.

The table lists this clonotype with a few counts. The chain recombines TRBV7-9 with TRBJ2-1; 8 positions agree with TRBD2. CDR1 and CDR2 (germline): SEHNR, FQNEAQ (reference sequence). V lost 9 bases and J lost 2; bases outside the gene matches: 6. CDR3 length: 14 residues. In nucleotides, the CDR3 is TGTGCCAGTATCTTAGCGGGACCCTACAATGAGCAGTTCTTC. Translating gives CASILAGPYNEQFF.

The rearrangement links TRBV6-5 to TRBJ2-1; D perhaps matches TRBD2 (5 bases). This CDR3 is 16 amino acids long. The V gene's germline CDR1 is MNHEY and CDR2 SVGAGI. V lost 4 bases and J 0 bases, leaving 13 bases between the germline ends. CDR3 sequence reads: CASSFHTRSSYNEQFF. The CDR3 bases are TGTGCCAGCAGTTTTCATACTAGAAGCTCCTACAATGAGCAGTTCTTC.

The rearrangement links TRBV27 to TRBJ1-2, with 12 bases fitting TRBD1. This CDR3 comprises 15 residues. Germline values: CDR1 MNHEY, CDR2 SMNVEV (reference sequence). V dropped 5 bases and J dropped 4; count of bases not matched to a gene: 5. The CDR3 here is CASSTGTGGSYGYTF. The CDR3, as DNA: TGTGCCAGCAGTACCGGGACAGGGGGCAGCTATGGCTACACCTTC.

CDR3 nucleotides: TGTGCCAGCAGTTTTATCGGACAGGGGATCACTGAAGCTTTCTTT. Translation: CASSFIGQGITEAFF. V usage is TRBV28 and J usage is TRBJ1-1; TRBD1 matches 9 bases. Germline CDR1 is MDHEN and CDR2 is SYDVKM. J was trimmed by 4 bases and V by 3 bases; bases with no gene match: 6. The CDR3 sequence is 15 residues long. The entire variable domain, with the rest obtained from reference TRBV28 and TRBJ1-1, is as follows: DVKVTQSSRYLVKRTGEKVFLECVQDMDHENMFWYRQDPGLGLRLIYFSYDVKMKEKGDIPEGYSVSREKKERFSLILESASTNQTSMYLCASSFIGQGITEAFFGQGTRLTVV.

In this sample, this clonotype turned up a few times. The genes are TRBV7-2 and TRBJ2-3; 12 bases align to TRBD2. Per the germline V gene, CDR1 is SGHTA and CDR2 is FQGNSA. The CDR3 consists of 16 residues. Losses at the gene ends were 5 bases for V and 5 bases for J; bases not matched to a gene: 8. CDR3 sequence: CASSLSGLAGRDTQYF. Here the CDR3 DNA reads TGTGCCAGCAGCCTATCCGGACTAGCGGGAAGAGATACGCAGTATTTT.

This clonotype was detected a few times. The CDR3 region is CSARDAVFGAGGYTGELFF. The DNA of the CDR3 is TGCAGTGCTAGAGATGCCGTGTTTGGGGCGGGAGGTTACACCGGGGAGCTGTTTTTT. The rearrangement joins TRBV20-1 to TRBJ2-2; 8 nucleotides align to TRBD2. Germline V gene lookup returns CDR1 DFQATT and CDR2 SNEGSKA (reference sequence). This CDR3 spans 19 amino acids. The V and J ends lost 0 bases and 3 bases, in that order; junction bases with no gene match: 15.

The chain recombines TRBV3-1 with TRBJ2-2; no clear D gene. V was clipped by 4 bases and J by 1 base, with 10 bases between them. The CDR3 runs 15 residues. Germline V gene data show CDR1 as LGHDT and CDR2 as YNNKEL (reference sequence). The CDR3 protein is CASSLGARNTGELFF. The CDR3 DNA follows: TGTGCCAGCAGCCTCGGAGCGAGGAACACCGGGGAGCTGTTTTTT.

V usage is TRBV12-3 or TRBV12-4 and J usage is TRBJ2-3, with TRBD2 matching over 11 bases. J was trimmed by 1 base and V by 5 bases; bases with no gene match: 11. The CDR3 loop spans 18 amino acids. CDR3 DNA sequence: TGTGCCAGCAGTCTTTTAACTCTAGCGGGAGGCCGCACAGATACGCAGTATTTT. As protein: CASSLLTLAGGRTDTQYF.

This clonotype was counted a few times. The rearrangement uses TRBV27 and TRBJ2-3, with 12 positions matching TRBD2. Germline-derived CDR1 and CDR2 are MNHEY and SMNVEV (reference sequence). The CDR3 is 16 amino acids. V was clipped by 3 bases and J by 6 bases; unmatched bases: 7. CDR3 DNA sequence: TGTGCCAGCAGTTTTACCGCTAGCGGGAGGGCGGATACGCAGTATTTT. This sequence encodes CASSFTASGRADTQYF.

This clonotype has a handful of counts. The chain joins TRBV6-4 to TRBJ2-3, with 12 bases lining up with TRBD2. Germline CDR1 MRHNA, CDR2 SNTAGT. V was clipped by 9 bases and J by 4 bases; unmatched bases: 2. CDR3 length: 13 residues. The CDR3 nucleotides are TGTGCCAGTGGGACTAGCGGGTCAGATACGCAGTATTTT. As protein: CASGTSGSDTQYF.

The chain is built from TRBV18 and TRBJ2-7, with D perhaps TRBD1 (6 bases). This CDR3 contains 14 residues. V was trimmed by 4 bases and J by 4 bases, leaving 14 bases between them. CDR1 is KGHSH and CDR2 is LQKENI in the germline V gene. The CDR3 coding sequence is TGTGCCAGCTCACGTGGACAGCAGAGTTACGAGCAGTACTTC. Translated: CASSRGQQSYEQYF.

The chain carries TRBV12-3 or TRBV12-4 and TRBJ1-2; TRBD1 aligns across 8 bases. CDR3 size: 14 residues. J was trimmed by 8 bases and V by 2 bases; bases with no gene match: 7. The CDR3 DNA follows: TGTGCCAGCAGTTTAAAGGACAGGGTATTGGGCTACACCTTC. This sequence encodes CASSLKDRVLGYTF.

The chain recombines TRBV7-2 with TRBJ1-1; maybe TRBD1 (6 bases). The germline CDR1 and CDR2 sequences are SGHTA and FQGNSA. Trimming stripped 6 bases from V and 7 bases from J, with 21 bases between. This CDR3 comprises 15 residues. The CDR3: CASSPDRRRVFEAFF. CDR3 DNA sequence: TGTGCCAGCAGTCCAGACAGGCGACGCGTATTTGAAGCTTTCTTT.

This clonotype was counted at least ten times. The chain is built from TRBV29-1 and TRBJ1-1; D not resolved. V lost 7 bases, J lost 6 bases, and 18 bases lay in between. Germline loops: CDR1 SQVTM, CDR2 ANQGSEA. The CDR3 is made up of 13 amino acids. CDR3 coding DNA: TGCAGCGGACTCCAAGAGCAGGCGTCTGAAGCTTTCTTT. This translates into CSGLQEQASEAFF.

J is TRBJ2-7 and V is TRBV20-1; 10 bases are shared with TRBD1. The CDR3 loop spans 12 amino acids. Germline assignment: CDR1 DFQATT and CDR2 SNEGSKA (reference sequence). V shed 7 bases and J 5 bases; nucleotides not matched to a gene: 5. DNA of the CDR3: TGCAGTGTCAGACAGGGGGCTGACGAGCAGTACTTC. Translating gives CSVRQGADEQYF.

This clonotype has more than one count but fewer than ten. In DNA, the CDR3 is TGTGCCAGCAGTGAAAGTGGACTAGCAGAGCAGTTCTTC. Translated, it gives CASSESGLAEQFF. This chain connects TRBV25-1 to TRBJ2-1, with TRBD2 matching over 8 bases. This CDR3 contains 13 residues. V trimming: 2 bases; J trimming: 10 bases; junction bases outside the gene matches: 4. Germline CDR1 and CDR2: MGHDK and SYGVNS.

This clonotype turned up a few times. The CDR3 sequence: CASTGRTDSWGYTF. The CDR3 nucleotides read TGTGCCAGCACCGGCCGAACAGACTCCTGGGGCTACACCTTC. The chain combines TRBV12-3 or TRBV12-4 with TRBJ1-2; no definite D call. The CDR3 spans 14 residues. V lost 7 bases, J lost 8 bases, and 20 bases lay in between.

V is TRBV14 and J is TRBJ2-3; D is perhaps TRBD1 or TRBD2 (5 bases each). The length of the CDR3 is 16 residues. V dropped 4 bases and J dropped 2 bases, with 16 bases sitting between them. CDR1 and CDR2 from the germline V gene are SGHDN and FVKESK. The CDR3 bases are TGTGCCAGCAGCCCCCCGGGAAAGGGGCACACAGATACGCAGTATTTT. Amino acids: CASSPPGKGHTDTQYF.

Only a few counts were recorded for this clonotype. This chain links TRBV5-4 with TRBJ2-7, with D tentatively TRBD1 (5 bases). V shed 4 bases and J shed 5 bases, with 19 bases lying between them. CDR3 size: 15 residues. Germline V gene lookup returns CDR1 SGHNT and CDR2 YYREEE (reference sequence). CDR3 DNA: TGTGCCAGCAGCAAGACGACAGTACCGAGCCACGAGCAGTACTTC. This gives the protein CASSKTTVPSHEQYF.

The table lists this clonotype with a few counts. The chain uses TRBV19 and TRBJ2-1; 10 positions match TRBD2. The germline gives CDR1 LNHDA, CDR2 SQIVND (reference sequence). V trimming: 5 bases; J trimming: 9 bases; junction bases outside the gene matches: 13. The CDR3 consists of 16 residues. As DNA, the CDR3 is TGTGCCAGTAGTCCCCTCACGGGACTAGCGAACAGTGAGCAGTTCTTC. Translating it yields CASSPLTGLANSEQFF.

Concerning this clonotype: A much larger clone sits a single nucleotide away, making a read error possible. The chain is built from TRBV15 and TRBJ2-7; a possible D gene is TRBD2 (6 bases). CDR1 and CDR2 (germline): LNHNV, YYDKDF (reference sequence). The CDR3 covers 12 residues. DNA for the CDR3: TGTGCCACCAACAGAGATCGGGGGGAGCAGTACGTC. This gives the protein CATNRDRGEQYV.

This clonotype showed up many times. CDR3 region: CSVVAGAGNIQYF. The CDR3, as DNA: TGCAGCGTTGTAGCAGGGGCCGGAAACATTCAGTACTTC. V usage is TRBV29-1 and J usage is TRBJ2-4; D perhaps matches TRBD1 (6 bases). V was trimmed by 4 bases and J by 6 bases, leaving 13 bases between them. The CDR3 sequence is 13 residues long. The germline V gene has CDR1 SQVTM and CDR2 ANQGSEA. Full variable domain (missing parts from reference TRBV29-1 and TRBJ2-4): SAVISQKPSRDICQRGTSLTIQCQVDSQVTMMFWYRQQPGQSLTLIATANQGSEATYESGFVIDKFPISRPNLTFSTLTVSNMSPEDSSIYLCSVVAGAGNIQYFGAGTRLSVL.

This clonotype was counted many times. CDR3: CASSLWDRRRHGEQYF. CDR3 DNA sequence: TGTGCCAGCAGTTTATGGGACAGAAGGAGACATGGGGAGCAGTACTTC. The J gene is TRBJ2-7, the V gene TRBV28; possibly TRBD1 for D (6 bases). Germline values: CDR1 MDHEN, CDR2 SYDVKM. This CDR3 contains 16 residues. V lost 0 bases, J lost 7 bases, and 19 bases lay in between.